This T cell receptor beta chain was obtained from a study of vaccination and CD4 T cells after COVID-19. Study as a whole: The cells were exposed to overlapping spike peptides originating from SARS-CoV-2, HCoV-NL63, HCoV-OC43 and HCoV-229E for stimulation. Study-wide points: Relatively small numbers of convalescent patients were studied, with no early post-infection timepoints included. Convalescent patients' median share of reactive clones seen only post-vaccination was around 90%.

The treatment was: roughly 11-day PBMC culture with coronavirus spike peptide pools or control peptides (ViraFEST assay). As to this clonotype: The antigen is not known.

Researchers used the Oncomine TCR Beta short-read assay to sequence DNA from cultured CD4+ T cells. TCRdb used MiXCR to reprocess the PCR reads, holding one entry per CDR3 protein. The sample yields over 8,500 distinct CDR3 sequences, roughly 65% seen once. The sample consisted of CD4+ T cells from blood, cultured in vitro. This clonotype originated in a human donor who had recovered from COVID-19.

CDR3 loop: CASSSGQAHYGTEAFF. CDR3 nucleotides: TGTGCCAGCAGCTCCGGACAGGCCCACTACGGCACTGAAGCTTTCTTT. The V and J genes are TRBV9 and TRBJ1-1; TRBD1 matches at 7 bases. This CDR3 has 16 residues. The germline CDR1 and CDR2 sequences are SGDLS and YYNGEE. The J segment lost 4 bases and the V segment lost 4 bases, leaving 13 bases of the junction unmatched.